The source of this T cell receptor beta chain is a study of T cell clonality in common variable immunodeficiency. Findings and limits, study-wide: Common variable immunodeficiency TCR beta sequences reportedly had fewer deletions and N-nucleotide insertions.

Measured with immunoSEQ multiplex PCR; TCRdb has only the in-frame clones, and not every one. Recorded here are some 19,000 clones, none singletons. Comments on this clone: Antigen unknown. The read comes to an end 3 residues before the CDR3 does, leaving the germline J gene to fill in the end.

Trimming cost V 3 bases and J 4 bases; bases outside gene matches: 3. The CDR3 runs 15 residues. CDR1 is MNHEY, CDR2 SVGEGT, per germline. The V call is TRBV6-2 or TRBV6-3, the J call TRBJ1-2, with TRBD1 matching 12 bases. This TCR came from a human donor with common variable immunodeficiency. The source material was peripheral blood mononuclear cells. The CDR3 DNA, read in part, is TGTGCCAGCAGTTATGGGACAGGGGGCAGCTATGGC. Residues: CASSYGTGGSYG. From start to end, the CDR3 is CASSYGTGGSYGYTF.